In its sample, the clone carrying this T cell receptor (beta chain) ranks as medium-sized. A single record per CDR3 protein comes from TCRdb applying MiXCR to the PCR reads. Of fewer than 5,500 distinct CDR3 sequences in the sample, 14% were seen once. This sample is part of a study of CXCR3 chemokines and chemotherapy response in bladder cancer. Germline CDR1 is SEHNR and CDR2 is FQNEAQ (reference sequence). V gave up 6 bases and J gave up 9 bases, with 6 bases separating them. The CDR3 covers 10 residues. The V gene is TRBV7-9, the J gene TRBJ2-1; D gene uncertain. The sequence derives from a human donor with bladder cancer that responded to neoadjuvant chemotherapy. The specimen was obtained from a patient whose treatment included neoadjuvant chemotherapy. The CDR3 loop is CASSSGEQFF. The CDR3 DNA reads TGTGCCAGCAGTTCCGGTGAGCAGTTCTTC.